The present entry profiles one TCR beta chain with its context. Only in-frame clones appear in the TCRdb table, and some are missing; sequencing was by immunoSEQ multiplex PCR. The table records about 83,000 clones, around 92% of them present only once. These data are taken from a study of technical replicates of blood from a few donors. V was pared by 4 bases and J by 2 bases, with 12 bases of the junction left unmatched. The germline V gene encodes CDR1 MNHEY and CDR2 SMNVEV (reference sequence). The CDR3 length is 17 residues. Sequencing was carried out using T cells isolated from PBMCs. The V and J genes are TRBV27 and TRBJ2-3; the match to TRBD2 covers 7 bases. The receptor was derived from a human donor in good health. Here the CDR3 reads CASSSRDYAILTDTQYF. The CDR3 nucleotides read TGTGCCAGCAGTTCCCGGGACTACGCTATACTCACAGATACGCAGTATTTT.